This passage covers 26 T cell receptor beta chains from one sample sequenced in a study of T cells in Graves' hyperthyroidism and ophthalmopathy (dated by TCRdb to the late 2010s). Libraries came from multiplex PCR. Instrument used: Illumina HiSeq 2000. TCR beta CDR3 regions were amplified from RNA transcripts. For the first round of RT-PCR on the TCR CDR3, the HTBI primer set was used together with the Qiagen OneStep RT-PCR kit. Starting from the raw public reads, TCRdb applied fastp trimming at Q25, assembled clones with MiXCR and retained in-frame beta chains. Each record represents a unique CDR3 protein, reported with the most common genes and DNA among its rows. This sample comprises hundreds of thousands of distinct CDR3 sequences, approximately 36% of them detected only once. Jointly, the top ten make up roughly 30% of the sample. Sequencing was done on a sample of blood. The receptors shown here come from a woman in her 40s with Graves' hyperthyroidism.

In its sample, this clonotype was seen many times. The chain carries TRBV19 and TRBJ1-2, with 7 bases identical to TRBD1. The length of the CDR3 is 16 residues. V lost 5 bases to trimming and J lost 1 base; unmatched junction nucleotides: 10. Per germline, CDR1 LNHDA and CDR2 SQIVND (reference sequence). The DNA of the CDR3 is TGTGCCAGTAGTTTGGTCGGGACAGAGTATAACTATGGCTACACCTTC. The encoded protein is CASSLVGTEYNYGYTF.

V and J are TRBV7-8 and TRBJ1-1; D not certain. Germline CDR1 SGHVS, CDR2 FQNEAQ. The CDR3 runs 13 residues. V lost 2 bases, J lost 5 bases, and 9 bases lay in between. In DNA form, the CDR3 reads TGTGCCAGCAGCTTATTGATCGTAACTGAAGCTTTCTTT. The encoded protein is CASSLLIVTEAFF.

This clonotype was observed a handful of times. This chain uses TRBV10-3 with TRBJ1-1; TRBD1 matches at 10 bases. The CDR3 contains 15 residues. Germline V lookup: CDR1 ENHRY, CDR2 SYGVKD. Losses at the gene ends were 10 bases for V and 5 bases for J; bases not matched to a gene: 13. The CDR3 loop is CATLRDRGDGTEAFF. In DNA form, the CDR3 reads TGTGCCACGCTCCGGGACAGGGGAGATGGTACTGAAGCTTTCTTT.

Notes on this clonotype: One base away lies a much larger clone, so this may be a sequencing read error. The chain couples TRBV10-3 to TRBJ1-4; the D gene is possibly TRBD1 (5 bases). The length of the CDR3 is 16 residues. Trimming stripped 3 bases from V and 7 bases from J, with 18 bases between. The germline V gene encodes CDR1 ENHRY and CDR2 SYGVKD. In DNA, the CDR3 is TGTGCCATCAGTGAATCGGGGGAAGGCCGGAGTGAAAAACTGTTTTTT. Protein product: CAISESGEGRSEKLFF.

This clonotype was recorded many times. J is TRBJ2-5 and V is TRBV9; D gene unclear. The V gene's germline CDR1 is SGDLS and CDR2 YYNGEE. This CDR3 spans 16 amino acids. Trimming cost V 3 bases and J 1 base, with 16 bases left between them. CDR3 protein: CASSAFGSGAQETQYF. The CDR3 bases are TGTGCCAGCAGCGCCTTCGGGTCTGGTGCCCAAGAGACCCAGTACTTC.

The chain links TRBV29-1 to TRBJ2-7, with 9 bases aligning to TRBD1. Germline V gene lookup returns CDR1 SQVTM and CDR2 ANQGSEA. Trimming removed 6 bases from V and 5 bases from J; junction bases left unmatched: 8. The CDR3 consists of 13 residues. The CDR3 sequence is CSVRRDREDEQYF. The CDR3 nucleotides read TGCAGCGTGCGCCGGGACAGGGAAGACGAGCAGTACTTC.

This clonotype appeared many times. The chain combines TRBV20-1 with TRBJ2-7; a possible D gene is TRBD1 (7 bases). The length of the CDR3 is 13 residues. Trimming took 7 bases from V and 4 from J, leaving 17 bases between them. CDR1 is DFQATT, CDR2 SNEGSKA, per germline (reference sequence). The DNA for the CDR3 is TGCAGTGGGCAGGAGGGGGCGGAATACGAGCAGTACTTC. The encoded protein is CSGQEGAEYEQYF.

The CDR3: CAIRDGQKVDTGELFF. CDR3 nucleotides: TGTGCCATCAGGGACGGGCAAAAGGTCGACACCGGGGAGCTGTTTTTT. The chain couples TRBV10-3 to TRBJ2-2; D remains ambiguous. V was shortened by 6 bases and J by 3 bases, with 17 bases between the two germline ends. Germline lookup yields CDR1 ENHRY and CDR2 SYGVKD. The CDR3 is 16 amino acids.

The gene calls are TRBV6-4 and TRBJ1-5; D may be TRBD1 (5 bases). The CDR3 covers 12 residues. The V end was cut by 11 bases, the J end by 4 bases, with 12 bases between. The V gene's germline CDR1 is MRHNA and CDR2 SNTAGT. CDR3 in DNA: TGTGCCCCCGGGGGAGGGAATCAGCCCCAGCATTTT. Translating it yields CAPGGGNQPQHF.

This clonotype was seen more than once but under ten times. The junction and the germline gene differ at one end; a read error may be behind it. This chain links TRBV7-7 with TRBJ2-5, with 15 nucleotides matching TRBD2. CDR1 SSHAT and CDR2 FNYEAQ come from the germline V gene (reference sequence). This CDR3 is 18 amino acids long. CDR3 region: CASSLRTSGGEYQETQYF. CDR3 DNA: TGTGCTAGCAGCTTAAGGACTAGCGGGGGGGAGTACCAAGAGACCCAGTACTTC.

This clonotype occurred many times. V gene TRBV20-1 combines with J gene TRBJ1-5; TRBD1 matches at 7 bases. The germline V gene has CDR1 DFQATT and CDR2 SNEGSKA (reference sequence). The CDR3 consists of 13 residues. The junction had 3 bases not matched to a gene; V was cut back by 4 bases and J by 3 bases. The CDR3 protein is CSATGTDNQPQHF. In nucleotides, the CDR3 is TGCAGTGCTACGGGGACAGACAATCAGCCCCAGCATTTT.

The sample holds many counts of this clonotype. This chain uses TRBV10-1 with TRBJ1-2; a weak D match, TRBD1 (5 bases). Germline CDR1 WNHNN, CDR2 SYGVQD (reference sequence). V was cut by 2 bases and J by 2 bases, with 15 bases left in between. The CDR3 extends over 16 amino acids. CDR3 in DNA: TGCGCCAGCAGTGAGCCCCTGGGGGGGGAAAACTATGGCTACACCTTC. This gives the protein CASSEPLGGENYGYTF.

This clonotype has a count of ten or more. The rearrangement uses TRBV14 and TRBJ1-1; D remains ambiguous. The V and J ends lost 0 bases and 5 bases respectively, with 7 bases between them. This CDR3 has 13 residues. Germline lookup yields CDR1 SGHDN and CDR2 FVKESK. This CDR3 is CASSQEVRTEAFF. CDR3 coding DNA: TGTGCCAGCAGCCAAGAGGTTAGGACTGAAGCTTTCTTT.

The V and J genes are TRBV28 and TRBJ1-1; D not certain. CDR1 and CDR2 (germline): MDHEN, SYDVKM. The CDR3 spans 14 residues. The ends were cut back, 8 bases at V and 6 bases at J, with 19 bases in the middle. This CDR3 is CASATLLGYSEAFF. CDR3 in DNA: TGTGCCAGCGCCACCTTGCTCGGGTACTCTGAAGCTTTCTTT.

This chain links TRBV7-9 with TRBJ2-7; possibly TRBD1 for D (6 bases). V shed 5 bases and J shed 1 base, with 21 bases lying between them. In germline, CDR1 is SEHNR, CDR2 FQNEAQ (reference sequence). The CDR3 has 17 residues. CDR3 in DNA: TGTGCCAGCAGCCATTCGCAGGCCCAGGGGATTTCCTACGAGCAGTACTTC. Protein sequence: CASSHSQAQGISYEQYF.

This clonotype has ten or more counts. The chain has TRBV10-3 and TRBJ2-7, with 7 bases fitting TRBD1. Germline V gene sequence: CDR1 ENHRY, CDR2 SYGVKD. CDR3 length equals 12 residues. V shed 11 bases and J 5 bases; nucleotides not matched to a gene: 9. DNA of the CDR3: TGTGCCGCAGCGCCGGGGACAGACGAGCAGTACTTC. Translating it yields CAAAPGTDEQYF.

The chain recombines TRBV11-2 with TRBJ1-5; D possibly corresponds to TRBD1 (6 bases). Per the germline V gene, CDR1 is SGHAT and CDR2 is FQNNGV. Trimming removed 6 bases at V and 2 bases at J, with 17 bases between. The CDR3 spans 16 residues. CDR3 DNA sequence: TGTGCCAGCAGTTTAAGGCAGGGGTTGGGCAATCAGCCCCAGCATTTT. As protein: CASSLRQGLGNQPQHF.

Ten or more counts support this clonotype. V usage is TRBV7-3 and J usage is TRBJ2-5; tentatively, D is TRBD1 or TRBD2 (5 bases each). Germline CDR1 reads SGHTA; CDR2 reads FQGTGA. Trimming took off 5 bases at V and 5 bases at J, with 12 bases between the two ends. The CDR3 runs to 13 residues. The CDR3 loop reads CASSRLGTETQYF. The CDR3 nucleotides are TGTGCCAGCAGCCGTCTAGGGACGGAGACCCAGTACTTC.

V gene TRBV7-9 combines with J gene TRBJ1-6; no clear D. This CDR3 has 15 residues. Trimming took off 5 bases at V and 7 bases at J, with 15 bases between the two ends. CDR1 is SEHNR, CDR2 FQNEAQ, per germline (reference sequence). The CDR3 coding sequence is TGTGCCAGCAGCGGGAGTAGCGGTGGCAATTCACCCCTCCACTTT. Translation: CASSGSSGGNSPLHF.

Here the CDR3 DNA reads TGTGCCACCAGTGTGGGCAGGACTACCAATCAGCCCCAGCATTTT. Translating it yields CATSVGRTTNQPQHF. The chain uses TRBV24-1 and TRBJ1-5; D gene unclear. V was shortened by 5 bases and J by 3 bases, with 13 bases between the two germline ends. Germline loops: CDR1 KGHDR, CDR2 SFDVKD. The CDR3 is 15 residues long.

On this clonotype itself: It may be a read error: a sequence one base away is much more abundant. The CDR3 here is CASSESGGLRGRPQHF. The CDR3 DNA follows: TGTGCCAGCAGTGAATCCGGGGGGCTAAGGGGACGGCCCCAGCATTTT. The J gene is TRBJ1-5, the V gene TRBV25-1, with D possibly being TRBD1 (6 bases). The CDR3 sequence is 16 residues long. Germline V gene sequence: CDR1 MGHDK, CDR2 SYGVNS. V was clipped by 1 base and J by 9 bases, with 19 bases between them.

The chain combines TRBV7-2 with TRBJ2-3; 8 positions agree with TRBD2. The germline V gene has CDR1 SGHTA and CDR2 FQGNSA. Trimming took 8 bases from V and 1 from J; bases not matched to a gene: 5. The CDR3 covers 14 residues. The CDR3 loop reads CASRVGGGTDTQYF. The CDR3 DNA follows: TGTGCCAGCCGAGTCGGGGGGGGCACAGATACGCAGTATTTT. The full variable domain, its missing parts supplied by reference TRBV7-2 and TRBJ2-3, is GAGVSQSPSNKVTEKGKDVELRCDPISGHTALYWYRQSLGQGLEFLIYFQGNSAPDKSGLPSDRFSAERTGGSVSTLTIQRTQQEDSAVYLCASRVGGGTDTQYFGPGTRLTVL.

V is TRBV7-2 and J is TRBJ2-1; the D gene is possibly TRBD2 (6 bases). The CDR3 is 15 residues long. The ends were cut back, 5 bases at V and 6 bases at J, with 17 bases in the middle. Germline-derived CDR1 and CDR2 are SGHTA and FQGNSA. The CDR3 bases are TGTGCCAGCAGCCCTAATATTGGGGGAGGCAATGAGCAGTTCTTC. Translating gives CASSPNIGGGNEQFF.

V and J are TRBV10-1 and TRBJ1-3, with 7 nucleotides matching TRBD1. CDR3 length: 16 residues. J gave up 4 bases and V 6 bases, and 12 bases lay outside the gene matches. The germline gives CDR1 WNHNN, CDR2 SYGVQD (reference sequence). In nucleotides, the CDR3 is TGCGCCAGCAGAATCCCCGGGACAGAGCGCGGAAACACCATATATTTT. Translated: CASRIPGTERGNTIYF.

This chain connects TRBV9 to TRBJ2-2, with 13 bases fitting TRBD2. Germline trimming cut 0 bases from V and 5 bases from J; bases unmatched to any gene: 7. Germline V lookup: CDR1 SGDLS, CDR2 YYNGEE. The CDR3 runs 18 residues. CDR3 loop: CASSVDRTSGSWTGELFF. The CDR3 bases are TGTGCCAGCAGCGTAGATCGGACTAGCGGGAGTTGGACCGGGGAGCTGTTTTTT.

This clonotype was found once. Here the CDR3 DNA reads TGTGCCAGCAGTCCACTAAACGGGGCTAGCGGGAATACCGGGGAGCTGTTTTTT. Its translation: CASSPLNGASGNTGELFF. This chain uses TRBV6-5 with TRBJ2-2; 9 nucleotides line up with TRBD2. The CDR3 covers 18 residues. CDR1 MNHEY and CDR2 SVGAGI come from the germline V gene. The J segment lost 5 bases and the V segment lost 5 bases, leaving 15 bases of the junction unmatched.